This TCR beta chain is from a study of graft-versus-host responses after intestinal transplantation. Assay used: immunoSEQ multiplex PCR; TCRdb lists only in-frame clones, some missing. In the table there are 150,000 or so clones, roughly 91% of which are singletons. CDR1 and CDR2 (germline): SGHDT, YYEEEE. CDR3 length: 14 residues. J gave up 3 bases and V 5 bases, and 7 bases lay outside the gene matches. A note on this clone: What it binds is unknown.

The chain is built from TRBV5-6 and TRBJ2-7, with TRBD1 matching 8 bases. The sequence came from a human donor who received an intestinal transplant. This specimen consisted of unstimulated CD4+ T cells sorted from spleen or lymph node cells, obtained before intestinal transplant. This CDR3 reads CASSPLGQGYEQYF. The CDR3 coding sequence is TGTGCCAGCAGTCCCCTAGGACAGGGCTACGAGCAGTACTTC.